The sequence of this TCR beta chain was determined in a study of CD8 T cells in Susac syndrome. Findings and limits, study-wide: Only a relatively small number of individuals were included in the TCR sequencing and HLA analysis.

As concerns this clonotype: Its antigen is as yet unknown.

With random hexamers, roughly 0.45 to 1 ug RNA was reverse transcribed. An immunoSEQ multiplex PCR amplified TCR beta CDR3 over 54 Vbeta and 13 Jbeta. In TCRdb, the immunoSEQ multiplex PCR reads were re-called with MiXCR into one record per CDR3 protein. The sample lists 100,000 or so distinct CDR3 sequences, 92% occurring once. Sequencing was performed on CD8+ T cells from PBMCs. This receptor was taken from a human donor in good health.

In DNA, the CDR3 is TGTGCCAGCAACCCACAGGGGAACTATGGCTACACCTTC. Protein: CASNPQGNYGYTF. This rearrangement joins TRBV5-8 to TRBJ1-2, with 7 positions matching TRBD1. The CDR3 covers 13 residues. The junction had 4 bases not matched to a gene; V was cut back by 6 bases and J by 2 bases. CDR1 and CDR2 from the germline V gene are SGHTS and YDEGEE.